This T cell receptor (beta chain) was documented in a study of radiation and T cells in renal cell carcinoma. This CDR3 is 12 amino acids long. Per the germline V gene, CDR1 is MGHDK and CDR2 is SYGVNS. Trimming took off 1 base at V and 3 bases at J, with 4 bases between the two ends. As for treatment: 15 Gy SBRT to primary tumor, nephrectomy 4 weeks later. The table came from immunoSEQ multiplex PCR; TCRdb's copy has only in-frame clones and leaves some out. The table includes about 22,000 clones, around 52% detected once. This sequence was found in a woman aged 45 to 65 with renal cell carcinoma. The sample was tumor tissue, taken from a patient whose treatment included radiotherapy and nephrectomy. V is TRBV25-1 and J is TRBJ2-7; no definite D call. As DNA, the CDR3 is TGTGCCAGCAGTGAATTTATCTACGAGCAGTACTTC. It encodes CASSEFIYEQYF.